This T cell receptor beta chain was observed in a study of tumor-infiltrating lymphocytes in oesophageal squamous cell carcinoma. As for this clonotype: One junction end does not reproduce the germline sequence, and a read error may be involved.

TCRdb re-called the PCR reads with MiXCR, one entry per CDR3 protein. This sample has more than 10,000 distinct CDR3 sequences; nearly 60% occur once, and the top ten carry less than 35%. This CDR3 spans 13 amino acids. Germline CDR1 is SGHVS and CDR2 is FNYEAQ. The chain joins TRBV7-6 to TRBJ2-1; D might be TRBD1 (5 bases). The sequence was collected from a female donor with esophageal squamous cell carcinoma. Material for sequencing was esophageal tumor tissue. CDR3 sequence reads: CASSKDIYNEQFF. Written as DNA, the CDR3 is TGTGCTAGCAGCAAGGACATATACAATGAGCAGTTCTTC.